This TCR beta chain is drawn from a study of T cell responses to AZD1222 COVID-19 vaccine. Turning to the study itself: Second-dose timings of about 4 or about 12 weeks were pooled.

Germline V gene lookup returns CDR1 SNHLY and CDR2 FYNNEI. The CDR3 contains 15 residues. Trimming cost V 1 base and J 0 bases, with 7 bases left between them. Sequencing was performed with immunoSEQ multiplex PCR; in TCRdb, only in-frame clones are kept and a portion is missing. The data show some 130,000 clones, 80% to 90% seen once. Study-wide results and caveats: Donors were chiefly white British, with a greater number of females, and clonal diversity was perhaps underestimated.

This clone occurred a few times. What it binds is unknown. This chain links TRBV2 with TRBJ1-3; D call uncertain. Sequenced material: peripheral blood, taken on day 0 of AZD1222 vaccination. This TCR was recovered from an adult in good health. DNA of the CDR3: TGTGCCAGCAGTGAAGTCGGCAGCTCTGGAAACACCATATATTTT. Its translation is CASSEVGSSGNTIYF. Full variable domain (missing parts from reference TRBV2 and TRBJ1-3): EPEVTQTPSHQVTQMGQEVILRCVPISNHLYFYWYRQILGQKVEFLVSFYNNEISEKSEIFDDQFSVERPDGSNFTLKIRSTKLEDSAMYFCASSEVGSSGNTIYFGEGSWLTVV.